This T cell receptor beta chain was identified in a study of cytomegalovirus exposure and HLA in healthy donors. Trimming stripped 1 base from V and 2 bases from J, with 8 bases between. Germline CDR1 reads SEHNR; CDR2 reads FQNEAQ (reference sequence). This CDR3 comprises 14 residues. Amplification used 60 Vbeta primers and 13 Jbeta primers. The repertoire was sequenced with immunoSEQ multiplex PCR; TCRdb's copy has only in-frame clones and lacks some. The repertoire has around 190,000 clones, roughly four fifths of them found once; the top ten carry more than 1.5%. The TCR sequence derives from a young man in good health and CMV-seronegative. The chain carries TRBV7-9 and TRBJ1-1; D perhaps matches TRBD1 (5 bases). The source material was PBMCs. CDR3 sequence reads: CASSLGTGNTEAFF. The DNA of the CDR3 is TGTGCCAGCAGCTTAGGAACAGGTAACACTGAAGCTTTCTTT. Variable domain in full (rest from reference TRBV7-9 and TRBJ1-1): DTGVSQNPRHKITKRGQNVTFRCDPISEHNRLYWYRQTLGQGPEFLTYFQNEAQLEKSRLLSDRFSAERPKGSFSTLEIQRTEQGDSAMYLCASSLGTGNTEAFFGQGTRLTVV.